A selection of T cell receptor beta chains follows, all from one sample in a study of technical replicates of blood from a handful of donors. Here immunoSEQ multiplex PCR was the method, and the copy in TCRdb shows in-frame clones only, minus some. Among roughly 60,000 clones listed, roughly 89% were seen once. The sample was PBMCs. The receptors shown here come from a human donor in good health. Some clones in this sample may be carry-over from other donors' samples. The CDR3 runs from the conserved cysteine through the conserved F or W. A D gene is named only where the DNA matches it firmly. Expanded clones get a size class; other rows say once, few or many, or leave the size out.

D: -; size: once; V: TRBV7-6; length: 14; J: TRBJ1-5; DNA: TGTGCCAGCAGCCAACAGGGTACCAATCAGCCCCAGCATTTT; CDR3: CASSQQGTNQPQHF
D: -; size: once; V: TRBV11-3; length: 13; J: TRBJ2-5; DNA: TGTGCCAGCAGCTTACAGGGGAGAGAGACCCAGTACTTC; CDR3: CASSLQGRETQYF
D: -; size: -; V: TRBV12-5; length: 14; J: TRBJ2-3; DNA: TGTGCTAGTGGCCCCGGGACATTCACAGATACGCAGTATTTT; CDR3: CASGPGTFTDTQYF
D: -; size: -; V: TRBV15; length: 14; J: TRBJ2-1; DNA: TGTGCCACCAGCAGAGACGGAGGGAGCAATGAGCAGTTCTTC; CDR3: CATSRDGGSNEQFF
D: TRBD1; size: -; V: TRBV19; length: 15; J: TRBJ2-7; DNA: TGTGCCAGTAGTGTTCCGGGACAGGCATCCTACGAGCAGTACTTC; CDR3: CASSVPGQASYEQYF
D: -; size: once; V: TRBV19; length: 14; J: TRBJ1-5; DNA: TGTGCCAGTAGTATGACAGGTAGCAATCAGCCCCAGCATTTT; CDR3: CASSMTGSNQPQHF
D: TRBD1; size: -; V: TRBV19; length: 17; J: TRBJ1-5; DNA: TGTGCCAGTAGGCGTCCGGGACAGGGGGCCGGCAATCAGCCCCAGCATTTT; CDR3: CASRRPGQGAGNQPQHF
D: -; size: -; V: TRBV4-2; length: 14; J: TRBJ2-7; DNA: TGTGCCAGCAGCCAACCGACTAGAACCTACGAGCAGTACTTC; CDR3: CASSQPTRTYEQYF
D: -; size: -; V: TRBV2; length: 12; J: TRBJ2-5; DNA: TGTGCCAGCAGTGAGACTGGTCCCAGGGGGTACTTC; CDR3: CASSETGPRGYF
D: TRBD2; size: -; V: TRBV29-1; length: 14; J: TRBJ2-3; DNA: TGCAGCGCAACTAGCGGGGGCTTCGCAGATACGCAGTATTTT; CDR3: CSATSGGFADTQYF
D: -; size: -; V: TRBV21-1; length: 17; J: TRBJ2-7; DNA: TGTGCCAGCAGCAAAGGGACTAGCGGGAGGGCCTTATACGAGCAGTACTTC; CDR3: CASSKGTSGRALYEQYF
D: -; size: -; V: TRBV5-4; length: 19; J: TRBJ2-2; DNA: TGTGCCAGCAGCTTTGGAGGGATTGCTACTAGGCGCGGGACCGGGGAGCTGTTTTTT; CDR3: CASSFGGIATRRGTGELFF
D: TRBD2; size: -; V: TRBV5-1; length: 17; J: TRBJ2-5; DNA: TGCGCCAGCAGCTCTGGTACTAGCGGGAGAGGCCAAGAGACCCAGTACTTC; CDR3: CASSSGTSGRGQETQYF